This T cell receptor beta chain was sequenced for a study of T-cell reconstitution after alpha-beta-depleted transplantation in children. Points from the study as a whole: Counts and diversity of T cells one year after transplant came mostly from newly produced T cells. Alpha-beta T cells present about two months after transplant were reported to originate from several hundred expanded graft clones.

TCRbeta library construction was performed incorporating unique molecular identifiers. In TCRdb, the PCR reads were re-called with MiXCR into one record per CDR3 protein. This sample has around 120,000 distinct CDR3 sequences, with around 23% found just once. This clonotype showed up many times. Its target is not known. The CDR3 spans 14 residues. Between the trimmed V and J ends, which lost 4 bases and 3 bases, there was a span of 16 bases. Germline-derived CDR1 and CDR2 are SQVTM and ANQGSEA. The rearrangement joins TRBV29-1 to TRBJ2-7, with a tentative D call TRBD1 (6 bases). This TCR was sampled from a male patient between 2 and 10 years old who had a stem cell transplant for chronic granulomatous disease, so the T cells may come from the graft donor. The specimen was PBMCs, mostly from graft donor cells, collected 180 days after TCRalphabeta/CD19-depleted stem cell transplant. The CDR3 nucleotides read TGCAGCGTTGGACCACAGGGAGTCGACTACGAGCAGTACTTC. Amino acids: CSVGPQGVDYEQYF.